Sequencing of this T cell receptor (beta chain) was carried out in a study of shared clonotypes between healthy human individuals. Findings and limits, study-wide: Generally, naive subsets came out with larger estimated richness than memory subsets.

The germline gives CDR1 SGHDT, CDR2 YYEEEE. The CDR3 runs 16 residues. V lost 4 bases to trimming and J lost 1 base; unmatched junction nucleotides: 11. Of note for this clone: Antigen unknown.

In the original processing: ImmunoSEQ only sent back junction sequences with no quality scores, so filtering was done differently. The method was immunoSEQ multiplex PCR; TCRdb's version includes in-frame clones alone and lacks a portion of them. V, J and clone size derive from that table, while D and trimming were established from the DNA sequence. The sample has under 2.5 million clones, roughly 90% seen once. The sequencing sample was made of naive CD4+ T cells from PBMCs. Subset indicated: CD45RA+ positively selected. The sequence was obtained from a man younger than 35 in good health. Some clones in this sample may be carry-over from other donors' samples. The genes are TRBV5-6 and TRBJ2-7, with 7 nucleotides matching TRBD1. CDR3 region: CASSLVGQAGSYEQYF. Written as DNA, the CDR3 is TGTGCCAGCAGCCTGGTCGGACAGGCCGGTTCCTACGAGCAGTACTTC.